Below are 17 T cell receptor beta chains sequenced from a single sample in a study of blood T cell repertoires in COVID-19. The method was immunoSEQ multiplex PCR; TCRdb's version includes in-frame clones alone and lacks a portion of them. This sample has approximately 290,000 clones, with around nine tenths found just once. Sequenced material: PBMCs or T cells enriched from blood (not recorded which). The receptor source for this set is a young woman who had recovered from COVID-19.

The chain uses TRBV5-1 and TRBJ1-2; 10 bases are a match to TRBD1. CDR3 length equals 15 residues. The trim removed 7 bases at V and 3 bases at J, leaving 9 bases unmatched. Germline assignment: CDR1 SGHRS and CDR2 YFSETQ. DNA for the CDR3: TGCGCCAGCCATTCTGGGACAGGGGCTTACTATGGCTACACCTTC. Translated, it gives CASHSGTGAYYGYTF.

The chain is built from TRBV6-2 or TRBV6-3 and TRBJ1-5; D uncertain. This CDR3 contains 13 residues. Germline CDR1 and CDR2: MNHEY and SVGEGT. V dropped 0 bases and J dropped 4 bases, with 4 bases sitting between them. CDR3 protein: CASSYSENQPQHF. The DNA for the CDR3 is TGTGCCAGCAGTTACTCGGAGAATCAGCCCCAGCATTTT.

The rearrangement links TRBV11-2 to TRBJ2-5, with a weak D call TRBD2 (5 bases). The germline CDR1 and CDR2 sequences are SGHAT and FQNNGV. The CDR3 extends over 14 amino acids. Trimming removed 4 bases from V and 5 bases from J, with 14 bases in between. The CDR3 DNA reads TGTGCCAGCAGCTCGCTAAGAGGGTCGGAGACCCAGTACTTC. Its translation: CASSSLRGSETQYF.

The gene calls are TRBV12-5 and TRBJ1-1; no clear D gene. The germline V and J ends were trimmed by 5 bases and 1 base, with 20 bases remaining between them. The length of the CDR3 is 17 residues. Germline loops: CDR1 LGHNT, CDR2 FRNRAP. CDR3 protein: CASGPGGPATRNTEAFF. For the CDR3, the DNA is TGTGCTAGTGGTCCCGGCGGGCCCGCAACGAGGAACACTGAAGCTTTCTTT.

The V gene is TRBV5-6, the J gene TRBJ1-5; 8 bases fit TRBD1. The CDR3 has 14 residues. V was clipped by 4 bases and J by 4 bases; unmatched bases: 4. Germline CDR1 SGHDT, CDR2 YYEEEE. In DNA, the CDR3 is TGTGCCAGCAGCCAAGGGACAGGAAATCAGCCCCAGCATTTT. Translating it yields CASSQGTGNQPQHF.

The rearrangement joins TRBV2 to TRBJ2-1; D gene unclear. The germline gives CDR1 SNHLY, CDR2 FYNNEI. CDR3 length: 14 amino acids. Trimming took off 0 bases at V and 6 bases at J, with 9 bases between the two ends. This CDR3 reads CASSEALRLNEQFF. Here the CDR3 DNA reads TGTGCCAGCAGTGAAGCGCTTAGACTCAATGAGCAGTTCTTC.

The J gene is TRBJ1-1, the V gene TRBV3-1 (or the pseudogene TRBV3-2); no reliable D call. This CDR3 has 15 amino acids. V was cut by 1 base and J by 1 base, with 10 bases left in between. CDR1 and CDR2 (germline): LGHDT, YNNKEL (reference sequence). In DNA form, the CDR3 reads TGTGCCAGCAGCCAAGCGGTCAGAGGGAACACTGAAGCTTTCTTT. It encodes CASSQAVRGNTEAFF.

The chain has TRBV7-2 and TRBJ1-3; 8 positions agree with TRBD1. In germline, CDR1 is SGHTA, CDR2 FQGNSA. This CDR3 is built from 14 residues. The V segment lost 4 bases and the J segment 4 bases; nucleotides outside the gene matches: 3. This CDR3 is CASSSRGPGNTIYF. The CDR3, as DNA: TGTGCCAGCAGCTCCAGGGGGCCCGGAAACACCATATATTTT. The full variable domain, in which reference TRBV7-2 and TRBJ1-3 provide the parts outside the CDR3, is GAGVSQSPSNKVTEKGKDVELRCDPISGHTALYWYRQSLGQGLEFLIYFQGNSAPDKSGLPSDRFSAERTGGSVSTLTIQRTQQEDSAVYLCASSSRGPGNTIYFGEGSWLTVV.

The gene calls are TRBV4-1 and TRBJ2-7, with 13 positions matching TRBD2. The V and J ends lost 0 bases and 2 bases, in that order; junction bases with no gene match: 4. This CDR3 region has 17 residues. From germline, CDR1 is MGHRA and CDR2 YSYEKL. The CDR3 sequence is CASSQDLTSGRPYEQYF. The CDR3 region has the DNA TGCGCCAGCAGCCAAGATTTGACTAGCGGGAGGCCCTACGAGCAGTACTTC.

J is TRBJ1-4 and V is TRBV15; TRBD1 might be the D (5 bases). V shed 4 bases and J shed 4 bases, with 13 bases lying between them. This CDR3 has 15 residues. Germline V gives CDR1 LNHNV, CDR2 YYDKDF (reference sequence). The CDR3 protein is CATSIRGGVNEKLFF. CDR3 DNA: TGTGCCACCAGCATTAGGGGAGGGGTTAATGAAAAACTGTTTTTT.

The rearrangement links TRBV7-9 to TRBJ2-1; 10 nucleotides agree with TRBD2. This CDR3 is built from 15 residues. From germline, CDR1 is SEHNR and CDR2 FQNEAQ (reference sequence). Unmatched junction bases numbered 8, after V lost 6 bases and J lost 6 bases. This CDR3 reads CASRYPGLAANEQFF. CDR3 sequence (DNA): TGTGCCAGCAGGTACCCCGGACTAGCGGCCAATGAGCAGTTCTTC.

The chain is built from TRBV30 and TRBJ2-1; 7 positions agree with TRBD1. Germline V gene lookup returns CDR1 GTSNPN and CDR2 SVGIG (reference sequence). The CDR3 is 13 residues long. CDR3 nucleotides: TGTGCTTCCCAGACAGGGCTTTACAATGAGCAGTTCTTC. The encoded protein is CASQTGLYNEQFF.

This sequence joins TRBV25-1 and TRBJ2-1, with 8 bases matching TRBD1. The length of the CDR3 is 16 residues. V gave up 0 bases and J gave up 5 bases; unmatched junction bases: 6. Germline V gene sequence: CDR1 MGHDK, CDR2 SYGVNS. CDR3 sequence reads: CASSEYLTGDNNEQFF. As DNA, the CDR3 is TGTGCCAGCAGTGAATATCTGACAGGGGATAACAATGAGCAGTTCTTC.

The genes are TRBV3-1 (or the pseudogene TRBV3-2) and TRBJ2-1, with 9 bases identical to TRBD2. J lost 6 bases, V lost 3 bases, and 12 bases had no gene match. CDR3 length equals 17 residues. The germline CDR1 and CDR2 sequences are LGHDT and YNNKEL (reference sequence). CDR3 sequence reads: CASSHARWTSVTNEQFF. CDR3 coding DNA: TGTGCCAGCAGCCATGCAAGGTGGACTAGCGTTACCAATGAGCAGTTCTTC.

The chain carries TRBV6-5 and TRBJ2-5; 9 nucleotides agree with TRBD2. This CDR3 is built from 15 residues. V dropped 4 bases and J dropped 1; count of bases not matched to a gene: 4. The germline V gene has CDR1 MNHEY and CDR2 SVGAGI. The CDR3 DNA follows: TGTGCCAGCAGTTTCAGCGGGAGGCCCCAAGAGACCCAGTACTTC. Translating it yields CASSFSGRPQETQYF.

V gene TRBV7-8 combines with J gene TRBJ1-4; TRBD1 is a possible D gene (6 bases). Germline V lookup: CDR1 SGHVS, CDR2 FQNEAQ. V was clipped by 4 bases and J by 0 bases, with 6 bases between them. CDR3 size: 14 residues. CDR3 DNA sequence: TGTGCCAGCAGCTGGACAGCAACTAATGAAAAACTGTTTTTT. Its translation: CASSWTATNEKLFF. Variable domain in full (rest from reference TRBV7-8 and TRBJ1-4): GAGVSQSPRYKVAKRGQDVALRCDPISGHVSLFWYQQALGQGPEFLTYFQNEAQLDKSGLPSDRFFAERPEGSVSTLKIQRTQQEDSAVYLCASSWTATNEKLFFGSGTQLSVL.

The CDR3 here is CASSGDRGRDPFSEAFF. The CDR3 region has the DNA TGTGCCAGCAGCGGGGACAGGGGGCGCGATCCCTTCTCTGAAGCTTTCTTT. The chain carries TRBV7-9 and TRBJ1-1, with 12 bases matching TRBD1. The V gene's germline CDR1 is SEHNR and CDR2 FQNEAQ (reference sequence). The CDR3 extends over 17 amino acids. With V trimmed by 5 bases and J by 6 bases, 13 bases remained unmatched.